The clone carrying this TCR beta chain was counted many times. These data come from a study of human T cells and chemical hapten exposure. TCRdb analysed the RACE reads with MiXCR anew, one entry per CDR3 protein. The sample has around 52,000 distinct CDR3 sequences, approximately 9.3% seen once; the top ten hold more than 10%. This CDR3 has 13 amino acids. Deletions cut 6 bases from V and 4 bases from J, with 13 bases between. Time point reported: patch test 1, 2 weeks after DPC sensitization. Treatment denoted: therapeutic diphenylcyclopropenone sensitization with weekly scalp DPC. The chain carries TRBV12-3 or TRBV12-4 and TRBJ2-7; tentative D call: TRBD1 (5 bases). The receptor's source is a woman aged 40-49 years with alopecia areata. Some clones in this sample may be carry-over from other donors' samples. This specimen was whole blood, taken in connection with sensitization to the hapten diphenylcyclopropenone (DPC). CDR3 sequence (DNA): TGTGCCAGCAGGGTACACCAGGGATACGAGCAGTACTTC. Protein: CASRVHQGYEQYF.